A selection of T cell receptor beta chains follows, all from one sample in a study of cytomegalovirus exposure and HLA in healthy donors. Here immunoSEQ multiplex PCR was the method, and the copy in TCRdb shows in-frame clones only, minus some. The data contain about 130,000 clones, around 85% of them seen just once; the ten biggest clones take up under 7%. The sequencing sample was made of PBMCs. These receptors all come from a woman aged 25-40 years in good health and CMV-seropositive. The CDR3 runs from the conserved cysteine through the conserved F or W. Each record gives: D gene, J gene, V gene, clone size, CDR3 protein, CDR3 DNA. D genes are given only for firm matches. Clone size is stated in some rows and not others, as once, few, many or a class when expanded.

.	TRBJ2-1	TRBV5-1	.	CASSLRIDNEQFF	TGCGCCAGCAGCCTCAGAATCGACAATGAGCAGTTCTTC
TRBD1	TRBJ1-1	TRBV4-1	.	CASSHDGWTGTEAFF	TGCGCCAGCAGCCACGACGGGTGGACAGGCACTGAAGCTTTCTTT
.	TRBJ1-1	TRBV2	.	CASSWDGGDTEAFF	TGTGCCAGCAGTTGGGACGGAGGGGACACTGAAGCTTTCTTT
TRBD2	TRBJ2-3	TRBV2	.	CASSWTSGTDTQYF	TGTGCCAGCAGCTGGACTAGCGGCACAGATACGCAGTATTTT
.	TRBJ2-1	TRBV20-1	few	CSATQYNEQFF	TGCAGTGCTACCCAATACAATGAGCAGTTCTTC
.	TRBJ1-3	TRBV5-4	.	CASSSGIGSGNTIYF	TGTGCCAGCAGCTCAGGGATCGGCTCTGGAAACACCATATATTTT
TRBD1	TRBJ2-3	TRBV29-1	.	CSASLRDRGSDTQYF	TGCAGCGCTAGCCTCCGGGACAGGGGGTCAGATACGCAGTATTTT
.	TRBJ1-6	TRBV19	.	CASRSSYNSPLHF	TGTGCCAGTAGGAGCTCCTATAATTCACCCCTCCACTTT
TRBD1	TRBJ1-5	TRBV19	once	CASSIGTGAPQHF	TGTGCCAGTAGTATAGGTACAGGGGCGCCCCAGCATTTT
.	TRBJ2-5	TRBV5-1	.	CASRYGSGETQYF	TGCGCCAGCAGGTATGGGAGTGGGGAGACCCAGTACTTC
TRBD1	TRBJ1-2	TRBV18	.	CASSPGQGLYGYTF	TGTGCCAGCTCACCCGGACAGGGGTTGTATGGCTACACCTTC
.	TRBJ1-2	TRBV5-1	.	CASSLGREPLYGYTF	TGCGCCAGCAGCTTGGGCAGGGAACCTCTCTATGGCTACACCTTC
TRBD2	TRBJ2-1	TRBV5-1	.	CASSLAGAGSYNEQFF	TGCGCCAGCAGCTTGGCCGGAGCGGGATCTTACAATGAGCAGTTCTTC
.	TRBJ1-1	TRBV10-2	once	CASSDGGNTEAFF	TGCGCCAGCAGTGACGGGGGGAACACTGAAGCTTTCTTT
.	TRBJ2-1	TRBV27	.	CASSPFGGWGDNEQFF	TGTGCCAGCAGTCCTTTTGGGGGCTGGGGTGACAATGAGCAGTTCTTC
.	TRBJ1-1	TRBV9	.	CASSARPQGPQRDTEAFF	TGTGCCAGCAGCGCTAGACCTCAGGGCCCCCAAAGGGACACTGAAGCTTTCTTT
.	TRBJ1-2	TRBV6-5	.	CASSYRSNYGYTF	TGTGCCAGCAGTTATAGGAGTAACTATGGCTACACCTTC
TRBD2	TRBJ2-3	TRBV5-4	.	CASSLTSGSTDTQYF	TGTGCCAGCAGCCTTACTAGCGGTAGCACAGATACGCAGTATTTT
.	TRBJ2-7	TRBV19	.	CASSAGTYEQYF	TGTGCCAGTAGTGCAGGGACCTACGAGCAGTACTTC
TRBD1	TRBJ1-4	TRBV9	.	CASSVGGQGGNEKLFF	TGTGCCAGCAGCGTAGGGGGACAGGGGGGTAATGAAAAACTGTTTTTT
.	TRBJ2-5	TRBV6-1	.	CASSDVTEGETQYF	TGTGCCAGCAGTGATGTGACGGAGGGGGAGACCCAGTACTTC
TRBD2	TRBJ2-5	TRBV7-3	.	CASSPRGRVAGDQETQYF	TGTGCCAGCAGCCCCCGAGGGAGGGTAGCGGGAGACCAAGAGACCCAGTACTTC
.	TRBJ1-1	TRBV5-1	once	CASSLSTLTNTEAFF	TGCGCCAGCAGCCTCTCGACACTTACGAACACTGAAGCTTTCTTT
TRBD2	TRBJ2-4	TRBV7-6	.	CASSLNSPGGLIAKNIQYF	TGTGCCAGCAGCTTAAACTCCCCCGGGGGGTTAATAGCCAAAAACATTCAGTACTTC
TRBD1	TRBJ1-1	TRBV6-5	.	CASSYTMDRGGAFF	TGTGCCAGCAGTTACACGATGGACAGGGGTGGAGCTTTCTTT
.	TRBJ2-7	TRBV6-4	.	CASRTGNYEQYF	TGTGCCAGCAGGACCGGGAACTACGAGCAGTACTTC
.	TRBJ1-2	TRBV13	.	CASSFGGGADGYTF	TGTGCCAGCAGCTTCGGGGGGGGCGCTGATGGCTACACCTTC
.	TRBJ1-2	TRBV5-8	.	CASSLDRVPGYGYTF	TGTGCCAGCAGCTTGGATCGGGTACCGGGCTATGGCTACACCTTC
TRBD2	TRBJ2-1	TRBV6-4	once	CASSETSGGALDEQFF	TGTGCCAGCAGTGAGACTAGCGGGGGGGCCCTAGATGAGCAGTTCTTC
.	TRBJ1-2	TRBV28	.	CASRQGDYGYTF	TGTGCCAGCAGACAGGGAGACTATGGCTACACCTTC
.	TRBJ2-6	TRBV7-9	.	CASSPRTGRGGANVLTF	TGTGCCAGCAGCCCCCGGACAGGGCGGGGGGGGGCCAACGTCCTGACTTTC
TRBD2	TRBJ2-5	TRBV5-1	.	CASSLGLAGQETQYF	TGCGCCAGCAGCTTGGGACTAGCGGGGCAAGAGACCCAGTACTTC
.	TRBJ2-7	TRBV5-1	.	CASSSAGEQYF	TGCGCCAGCAGCTCAGCGGGCGAGCAGTACTTC
.	TRBJ1-1	TRBV19	.	CASSIAVARTEAFF	TGTGCCAGTAGTATTGCGGTGGCGAGAACTGAAGCTTTCTTT
TRBD2	TRBJ2-7	TRBV18	once	CASSPREGVYEQYF	TGTGCCAGCTCACCCAGGGAGGGAGTCTACGAGCAGTACTTC
.	TRBJ2-7	TRBV11-2	.	CASTVSSQYF	TGTGCCAGCACCGTTAGTTCACAGTACTTC
TRBD1	TRBJ2-4	TRBV5-1	.	CASSYRTGENIQYF	TGCGCCAGCAGCTACAGGACAGGGGAAAACATTCAGTACTTC
TRBD1	TRBJ1-1	TRBV6-1	few	CASSRRQGDTEAFF	TGTGCCAGCAGCCGTAGACAGGGAGACACTGAAGCTTTCTTT
TRBD1	TRBJ2-1	TRBV5-1	.	CASSLVGQGDEQFF	TGCGCCAGCAGCTTGGTGGGACAGGGTGATGAGCAGTTCTTC
TRBD1	TRBJ1-2	TRBV18	.	CASSPLGTAVHYGYTF	TGTGCCAGCTCACCCCTGGGGACAGCCGTCCACTATGGCTACACCTTC
TRBD1	TRBJ1-1	TRBV5-1	.	CASSSLAPLQGRNTEAFF	TGCGCCAGCAGCTCTCTCGCGCCTTTACAGGGGAGGAACACTGAAGCTTTCTTT
.	TRBJ2-1	TRBV5-8	.	CASLLRAAMNEQFF	TGTGCCAGCCTTCTCAGAGCGGCCATGAACGAGCAGTTCTTC
.	TRBJ1-5	TRBV2	.	CASSDSLLDQPQHF	TGTGCCAGCTCGGACTCTCTCCTCGATCAGCCCCAGCATTTT
.	TRBJ2-2	TRBV13	.	CASSLGLELAPTGELFF	TGTGCCAGCAGCTTAGGCCTAGAGCTAGCCCCGACCGGGGAGCTGTTTTTT
.	TRBJ1-1	TRBV6-1	.	CASSEAWGTPANTEAFF	TGTGCCAGCAGTGAAGCGTGGGGCACCCCAGCGAACACTGAAGCTTTCTTT
TRBD2	TRBJ2-4	TRBV5-6	.	CASSGLGGGNIQYF	TGTGCCAGCAGCGGCCTGGGCGGGGGGAACATTCAGTACTTC
TRBD1	TRBJ1-4	TRBV2	few	CASSEITGGEEKLFF	TGTGCCAGCAGTGAGATTACAGGGGGCGAGGAAAAACTGTTTTTT
.	TRBJ2-1	TRBV27	.	CASSYGGPLVGEQFF	TGTGCCAGCAGTTATGGCGGGCCGTTGGTGGGTGAGCAGTTCTTC
.	TRBJ2-5	TRBV5-4	.	CASSPGQEGETQYF	TGTGCCAGCAGCCCTGGACAGGAGGGGGAGACCCAGTACTTC
.	TRBJ2-6	TRBV9	once	CASSEGLDSSGANVLTF	TGTGCCAGCAGCGAGGGACTTGATAGCTCTGGGGCCAACGTCCTGACTTTC
TRBD1	TRBJ2-2	TRBV19	.	CASSGTGRIGELFF	TGTGCCAGTAGTGGGACAGGGAGGATCGGGGAGCTGTTTTTT
.	TRBJ1-5	TRBV9	.	CASSSSPHSNQPQHF	TGTGCCAGCTCTTCCTCTCCACATAGCAATCAGCCCCAGCATTTT
TRBD2	TRBJ2-7	TRBV18	.	CASSGGGSTYEQYF	TGTGCCAGCTCCGGGGGGGGCTCGACCTACGAGCAGTACTTC
.	TRBJ1-1	TRBV6-6	.	CASSYSRMSDGIAFF	TGTGCCAGCAGTTACTCGCGAATGAGTGACGGGATCGCTTTCTTT
TRBD1	TRBJ2-7	TRBV7-9	.	CASRPPLGGQGVYEQYF	TGTGCCAGCAGACCTCCCCTCGGGGGACAGGGGGTATACGAGCAGTACTTC
.	TRBJ1-2	TRBV6-5	.	CASSYGTNNYGYTF	TGTGCCAGCAGTTACGGGACTAACAACTATGGCTACACCTTC
TRBD1	TRBJ1-4	TRBV4-1	.	CASSFGQGNEKLFF	TGCGCCAGCAGCTTCGGACAGGGGAATGAAAAACTGTTTTTT
TRBD2	TRBJ2-1	TRBV6-4	.	CASSDGTTYNEQFF	TGTGCCAGCAGTGATGGGACTACATACAATGAGCAGTTCTTC
.	TRBJ2-1	TRBV5-6	once	CASSGTGNEQFF	TGTGCCAGCAGCGGTACAGGTAATGAGCAGTTCTTC
.	TRBJ2-2	TRBV7-8	.	CASSPLTRLVTGELFF	TGTGCCAGCAGCCCCTTGACTAGGCTGGTTACCGGGGAGCTGTTTTTT